The subject of this entry is one T cell receptor (beta chain). Sequence at one end of the junction differs from germline and may be a read error. Produced via immunoSEQ multiplex PCR; TCRdb's table is partial and in-frame only. This table has 510,000 or so clones, around nine tenths appearing once. This record comes from a study of Ad26.COV2.S vaccination and SARS-CoV-2 variants. Treatment of the sample: around 19 received Ad26.COV2.S at low or high dose, single or two shots; a few received placebo; per-sample allocation not given. The investigators took samples on day 63 after the first vaccine or placebo injection. The shot given was an Ad26 vector that makes Wuhan-strain SARS-CoV-2 spike. The TCR comes from a person between 18 and 60 years old who received the Ad26.COV2.S COVID-19 vaccine or a placebo. Sequenced material: peripheral blood, taken in a trial of Ad26.COV2.S vaccine versus placebo.

The CDR3 region has the DNA TGTGCCAGCTCACCTTCCGGGTCCTCACTAGACTTC. This encodes CASSPSGSSLDF. The gene calls are TRBV18 and TRBJ2-4; D perhaps matches TRBD2 (5 bases). The CDR3 loop spans 12 amino acids. Germline values: CDR1 KGHSH, CDR2 LQKENI.